This T cell receptor beta chain was observed in a study of blood T cell repertoires in COVID-19. Study summary: The origin of the acute and convalescent COVID-19 samples was the United States, Italy and Spain. T cells, B-cell-depleted T cells, or PBMCs supplied cDNA or gDNA.

Study processing details: Reference gene primer amplification in the assay estimated nucleated cell counts. The assay was immunoSEQ multiplex PCR, and TCRdb's table has in-frame clones only and misses some. The V and J calls and clone size were taken over from that table, and D and trimming were inferred from the DNA. Of about 90,000 clones in the sample, approximately 77% were seen once. Germline V gives CDR1 SGHKS, CDR2 YYEKEE (reference sequence). CDR3 length: 17 amino acids. Trimming took 3 bases from V and 4 from J; bases not matched to a gene: 15. This rearrangement joins TRBV5-5 to TRBJ1-2; 7 bases match TRBD1. What was sequenced was peripheral blood. This TCR came from a woman of 80 years or more with acute or convalescent COVID-19. CDR3 residues: CASSSEGARAGGYGYTF. CDR3 nucleotides: TGTGCCAGCAGCTCGGAGGGGGCTAGGGCAGGAGGCTATGGCTACACCTTC. Full variable domain (rest looked up from reference TRBV5-5 and TRBJ1-2): DAGVTQSPTHLIKTRGQQVTLRCSPISGHKSVSWYQQVLGQGPQFIFQYYEKEERGRGNFPDRFSARQFPNYSSELNVNALLLGDSALYLCASSSEGARAGGYGYTFGSGTRLTVV.